This T cell receptor beta chain appears in the sequencing data of a study of technical replicates of blood from a handful of donors. The germline gives CDR1 KGHSH, CDR2 LQKENI. This CDR3 is built from 16 residues. V trimming: 2 bases; J trimming: 0 bases; junction bases outside the gene matches: 4. Libraries were prepared by immunoSEQ multiplex PCR; TCRdb keeps only in-frame clonotypes and omits some of them. The data show about 74,000 clones, with 95% seen just once and about 0.27% held by the top ten. The receptor was derived from a human donor in good health. The chain employs TRBV18 and TRBJ2-1; 7 bases are a match to TRBD2. Material for sequencing was T cells isolated from PBMCs. The CDR3 is CASSPNGGSSYNEQFF. The CDR3, as DNA: TGTGCCAGCTCACCAAACGGGGGGAGCTCCTACAATGAGCAGTTCTTC.